Presented here are 8 T cell receptor beta chains from one specimen sequenced in a study of blood T cell repertoires in COVID-19. Profiling relied on immunoSEQ multiplex PCR, and the TCRdb table lists in-frame clones only, not all of them. The data show about 95,000 clones, about 84% seen once. The sample comprised peripheral blood. The source is a human donor in a cohort sampled during active COVID-19.

The gene calls are TRBV7-9 and TRBJ1-1, with TRBD1 identical over 9 bases. Germline assignment: CDR1 SEHNR and CDR2 FQNEAQ (reference sequence). V lost 4 bases to trimming and J lost 0 bases; unmatched junction nucleotides: 3. There are 15 residues in the CDR3. CDR3 residues: CASSSWTGVNTEAFF. The DNA of the CDR3 is TGTGCCAGCAGCTCGTGGACAGGGGTGAACACTGAAGCTTTCTTT.

V gene TRBV19 combines with J gene TRBJ2-7; 10 bases align to TRBD1. V lost 4 bases, J lost 2 bases, and 8 bases stayed unmatched. This CDR3 comprises 16 residues. In germline, CDR1 is LNHDA, CDR2 SQIVND (reference sequence). CDR3 loop: CASSSPGQGTPYEQYF. For the CDR3, the DNA is TGTGCCAGTAGTAGCCCGGGACAGGGGACGCCCTACGAGCAGTACTTC. Combining the CDR3 with reference TRBV19 and TRBJ2-7 gives the whole variable domain DGGITQSPKYLFRKEGQNVTLSCEQNLNHDAMYWYRQDPGQGLRLIYYSQIVNDFQKGDIAEGYSVSREKKESFPLTVTSAQKNPTAFYLCASSSPGQGTPYEQYFGPGTRLTVT.

In this sample, this clone turned up a few times. V is TRBV3-1 (or the pseudogene TRBV3-2) and J is TRBJ2-5; the match to TRBD2 covers 10 bases. V was pared by 1 base and J by 6 bases, with 8 bases of the junction left unmatched. Per germline, CDR1 LGHDT and CDR2 YNNKEL (reference sequence). The CDR3 sequence is 16 residues long. CDR3 amino acids: CASSQADQREGKTQYF. The CDR3 DNA reads as TGTGCCAGCAGCCAAGCCGACCAGCGGGAGGGTAAGACCCAGTACTTC.

V usage is TRBV28 and J usage is TRBJ2-5, with 10 bases fitting TRBD2. The CDR3 consists of 15 residues. V lost 5 bases to trimming and J lost 5 bases; unmatched junction nucleotides: 8. The V gene's germline CDR1 is MDHEN and CDR2 SYDVKM. The CDR3 DNA follows: TGTGCCAGCAGTAGCTCGGCAGCGGGGGGGGAGACCCAGTACTTC. Its translation: CASSSSAAGGETQYF.

V usage is TRBV6-5 and J usage is TRBJ1-4, with 7 bases identical to TRBD1. CDR3 size: 14 residues. V lost 6 bases and J lost 7; bases outside the gene matches: 8. CDR1 is MNHEY and CDR2 is SVGAGI in the germline V gene. In nucleotides, the CDR3 is TGTGCCAGCAGATCCGGGACAGCAATTGAAAAACTGTTTTTT. It encodes CASRSGTAIEKLFF.

This chain connects TRBV18 to TRBJ2-5; the D is unclear. Per germline, CDR1 KGHSH and CDR2 LQKENI. Trimming took off 6 bases at V and 2 bases at J, with 4 bases between the two ends. The CDR3 spans 11 residues. CDR3 in amino acids: CASSPQETQYF. The CDR3 region has the DNA TGTGCCAGCTCTCCTCAAGAGACCCAGTACTTC.

The chain carries TRBV6-5 and TRBJ2-7, with 8 nucleotides matching TRBD2. The CDR3 has 15 residues. Per the germline V gene, CDR1 is MNHEY and CDR2 is SVGAGI. With V trimmed by 5 bases and J by 0 bases, 6 bases remained unmatched. The CDR3: CASSNAGGPSYEQYF. CDR3 in DNA: TGTGCCAGCAGTAATGCGGGAGGTCCCTCCTACGAGCAGTACTTC.

The chain is built from TRBV5-5 and TRBJ2-5, with D possibly being TRBD1 (5 bases). CDR1 is SGHKS, CDR2 YYEKEE, per germline (reference sequence). Trimming removed 2 bases at V and 0 bases at J, with 8 bases between. The CDR3 has 14 amino acids. The CDR3 bases are TGTGCCAGCAGCTTACAGGTGAACCAAGAGACCCAGTACTTC. Protein product: CASSLQVNQETQYF. Full variable domain (rest looked up from reference TRBV5-5 and TRBJ2-5): DAGVTQSPTHLIKTRGQQVTLRCSPISGHKSVSWYQQVLGQGPQFIFQYYEKEERGRGNFPDRFSARQFPNYSSELNVNALLLGDSALYLCASSLQVNQETQYFGPGTRLLVL.